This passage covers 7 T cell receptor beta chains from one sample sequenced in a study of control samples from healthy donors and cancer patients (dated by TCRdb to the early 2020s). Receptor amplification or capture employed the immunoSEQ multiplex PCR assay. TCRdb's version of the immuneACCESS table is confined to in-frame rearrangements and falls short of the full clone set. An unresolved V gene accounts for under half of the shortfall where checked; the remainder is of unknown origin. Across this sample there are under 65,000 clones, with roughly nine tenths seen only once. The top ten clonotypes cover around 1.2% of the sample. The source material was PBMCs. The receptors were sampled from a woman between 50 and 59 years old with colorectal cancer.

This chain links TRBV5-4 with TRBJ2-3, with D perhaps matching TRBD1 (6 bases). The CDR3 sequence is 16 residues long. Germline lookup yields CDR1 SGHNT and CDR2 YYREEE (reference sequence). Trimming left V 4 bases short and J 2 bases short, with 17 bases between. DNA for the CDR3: TGTGCCAGCAGCCTTGACGACAGGACCTTCACAGATACGCAGTATTTT. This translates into CASSLDDRTFTDTQYF.

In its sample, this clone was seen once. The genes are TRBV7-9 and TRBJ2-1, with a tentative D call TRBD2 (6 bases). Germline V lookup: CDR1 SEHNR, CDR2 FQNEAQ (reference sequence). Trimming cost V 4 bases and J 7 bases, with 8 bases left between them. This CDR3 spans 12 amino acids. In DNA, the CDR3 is TGTGCCAGCAGCTCACGGGGGAATGAGCAGTTCTTC. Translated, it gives CASSSRGNEQFF.

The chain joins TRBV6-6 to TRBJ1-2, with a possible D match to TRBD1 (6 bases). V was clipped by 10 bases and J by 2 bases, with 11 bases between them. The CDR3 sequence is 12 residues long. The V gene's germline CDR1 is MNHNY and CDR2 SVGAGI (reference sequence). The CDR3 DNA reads TGTGCCACCCGGGACACCAACTATGGCTACACCTTC. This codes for CATRDTNYGYTF.

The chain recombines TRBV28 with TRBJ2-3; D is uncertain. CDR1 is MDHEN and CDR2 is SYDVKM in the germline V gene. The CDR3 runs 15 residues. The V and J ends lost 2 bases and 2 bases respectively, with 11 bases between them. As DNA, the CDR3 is TGTGCCAGCAGTTTAGATGCTAGGGCCACAGATACGCAGTATTTT. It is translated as CASSLDARATDTQYF.

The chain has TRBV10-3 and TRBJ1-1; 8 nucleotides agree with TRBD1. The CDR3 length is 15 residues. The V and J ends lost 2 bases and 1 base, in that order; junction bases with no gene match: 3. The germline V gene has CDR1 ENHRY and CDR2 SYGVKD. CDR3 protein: CAISEGTGRNTEAFF. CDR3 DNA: TGTGCCATCAGTGAGGGGACAGGAAGGAACACTGAAGCTTTCTTT.

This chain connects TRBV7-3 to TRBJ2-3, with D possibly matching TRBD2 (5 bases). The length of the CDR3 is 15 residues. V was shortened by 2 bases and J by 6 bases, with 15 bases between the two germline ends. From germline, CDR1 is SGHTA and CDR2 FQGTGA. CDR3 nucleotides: TGTGCCAGCAGCTTAGGTAGAGGGTTTATGGATACGCAGTATTTT. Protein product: CASSLGRGFMDTQYF.

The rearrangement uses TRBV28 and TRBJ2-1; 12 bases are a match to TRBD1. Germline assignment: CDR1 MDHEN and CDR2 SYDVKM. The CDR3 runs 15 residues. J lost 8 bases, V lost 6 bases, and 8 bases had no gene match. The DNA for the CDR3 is TGTGCCAGCAGACCCGGGACAGGGGGCATCGATGAGCAGTTCTTC. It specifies CASRPGTGGIDEQFF. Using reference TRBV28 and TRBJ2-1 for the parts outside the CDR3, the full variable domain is DVKVTQSSRYLVKRTGEKVFLECVQDMDHENMFWYRQDPGLGLRLIYFSYDVKMKEKGDIPEGYSVSREKKERFSLILESASTNQTSMYLCASRPGTGGIDEQFFGPGTRLTVL.